The 2 T cell receptor beta chains reported below all come from one sample, sequenced in a study of shared clonotypes between healthy human individuals. TCRdb keeps only in-frame clones here, not all; method: immunoSEQ multiplex PCR. The table includes fewer than 700,000 clones, around three quarters detected once. The source material was PBMCs. The receptor source for this set is a woman aged 40 to 50 in good health. Some clones in this sample may be carry-over from other donors' samples.

V usage is TRBV4-2 and J usage is TRBJ2-1; TRBD2 matches 7 bases. Germline V lookup: CDR1 LGHNA, CDR2 YNFKEQ. The CDR3 has 16 amino acids. V gave up 1 base and J gave up 5 bases; unmatched junction bases: 8. Here the CDR3 DNA reads TGTGCCAGCAGCCAAGTATCCCTAGCGGCAGACAATGAGCAGTTCTTC. Its protein product is CASSQVSLAADNEQFF.

The gene calls are TRBV29-1 and TRBJ1-4; unclear D gene. V was pared by 7 bases and J by 3 bases, with 12 bases between. The CDR3 sequence is 13 residues long. CDR1 is SQVTM and CDR2 is ANQGSEA in the germline V gene. This CDR3 is CSACRGPNEKLFF. Written as DNA, the CDR3 is TGCAGCGCCTGCCGAGGGCCTAATGAAAAACTGTTTTTT.